This note documents a single T cell receptor beta chain sequence. This entry belongs to a study of blood T cell repertoires in COVID-19. Measured with immunoSEQ multiplex PCR; TCRdb has only the in-frame clones, and not every one. The sample has around 250,000 clones, around 86% seen once; the top ten hold around 1.9%. V shed 7 bases and J shed 2 bases, with 11 bases lying between them. CDR1 SGHTA and CDR2 FQGNSA come from the germline V gene. The CDR3 is 13 residues long. This sequence joins TRBV7-2 and TRBJ1-2; D remains ambiguous. The sequenced sample consisted of PBMCs or T cells enriched from blood (not recorded which). This sequence originates from a woman aged 50 to 60 who had recovered from COVID-19. CDR3 sequence: CASTLGRNYGYTF. As DNA, the CDR3 is TGTGCCAGCACCCTTGGGAGGAACTATGGCTACACCTTC.